These T cell receptor beta chains were read from a single sample in a study of T cell repertoires in cytomegalovirus infection. TCRdb used MiXCR to reprocess the reads, holding one entry per CDR3 protein. The sample yields approximately 300,000 distinct CDR3 sequences, roughly 25% seen once. No antigen has been identified for these receptors. Sample: cultured PBMCs, taken from culture after CMV antigen stimulation. These receptors were taken from a human donor in good health (CMV status not recorded). Some clones in this sample may be carry-over from other donors' samples. Each CDR3 is given with its conserved first and last residue. The order of the fields is clone size, J gene, V gene, D gene, CDR3 protein, CDR3 DNA. The D gene is left open where the match is weak. A clone size is listed for some rows: how often the clone was seen (once, few, many), or a class if it is expanded.

size: .; J: TRBJ2-7; V: TRBV5-6; D: .; CDR3: CASSPGQAGSYEQYF; DNA: TGTGCCAGCAGCCCTGGTCAGGCGGGCTCCTACGAGCAGTACTTC
size: many; J: TRBJ2-4; V: TRBV11-1; D: TRBD2; CDR3: CASSSRAVGSGSWKNIQYF; DNA: TGTGCCAGCAGCTCGCGCGCCGTCGGGAGCGGGAGTTGGAAGAACATTCAGTACTTC
size: few; J: TRBJ2-1; V: TRBV7-8; D: TRBD2; CDR3: CASSLVLAGAYNEQFF; DNA: TGTGCCAGCAGCTTAGTTCTAGCGGGAGCCTACAATGAGCAGTTCTTC
size: .; J: TRBJ2-1; V: TRBV20-1; D: TRBD2; CDR3: CSARDHGGRNYNEQFF; DNA: TGCAGTGCTAGAGATCACGGCGGGAGAAACTACAATGAGCAGTTCTTC
size: .; J: TRBJ2-3; V: TRBV9; D: .; CDR3: CASSGRDSTDTQYF; DNA: TGTGCCAGCAGCGGCAGGGATAGCACAGATACGCAGTATTTT
size: few; J: TRBJ1-1; V: TRBV10-3; D: .; CDR3: CAISEGNTEAFF; DNA: TGTGCCATCAGTGAGGGTAACACTGAAGCTTTCTTT
size: many; J: TRBJ1-3; V: TRBV7-2; D: TRBD1; CDR3: CASSWTGVNTIYF; DNA: TGTGCCAGCAGCTGGACAGGGGTAAACACCATATATTTT
size: many; J: TRBJ2-7; V: TRBV28; D: TRBD2; CDR3: CASSLLAGVDAYEQYF; DNA: TGTGCCAGCAGTTTACTAGCGGGAGTGGACGCCTACGAGCAGTACTTC
size: .; J: TRBJ2-3; V: TRBV7-2; D: TRBD2; CDR3: CASSPSGRPVSTDTQYF; DNA: TGTGCCAGCAGCCCTAGCGGGAGGCCAGTAAGCACAGATACGCAGTATTTT
size: .; J: TRBJ2-7; V: TRBV7-9; D: .; CDR3: CASSGSLADPHEQYF; DNA: TGTGCCAGCAGCGGATCTCTCGCGGACCCTCACGAGCAGTACTTC
size: few; J: TRBJ1-2; V: TRBV6-6; D: TRBD1; CDR3: CASTRTGFYGYTF; DNA: TGTGCCAGCACCCGGACAGGATTCTATGGCTACACCTTC
size: many; J: TRBJ2-7; V: TRBV3-1; D: .; CDR3: CASSSGLGSYEQYF; DNA: TGTGCCAGCAGTTCCGGGCTAGGATCCTACGAGCAGTACTTC
size: few; J: TRBJ2-1; V: TRBV27; D: .; CDR3: CASRRIDRNYNEQFF; DNA: TGTGCCAGCCGCCGAATCGACAGAAACTACAATGAGCAGTTCTTC
size: .; J: TRBJ1-1; V: TRBV19; D: .; CDR3: CASSIDARGGEAFF; DNA: TGTGCCAGTAGTATAGATGCCAGGGGTGGTGAAGCTTTCTTT
size: .; J: TRBJ2-5; V: TRBV11-2; D: .; CDR3: CASSDPAGGTETQYF; DNA: TGTGCCAGCAGCGATCCGGCCGGGGGCACGGAGACCCAGTACTTC
size: .; J: TRBJ1-3; V: TRBV18; D: .; CDR3: CASSPQGNTGNTIYF; DNA: TGTGCCAGCTCACCCCAGGGGAATACTGGAAACACCATATATTTT
size: many; J: TRBJ1-2; V: TRBV12-3/TRBV12-4; D: .; CDR3: CASSSDSSNYGYTF; DNA: TGTGCCAGCAGCTCGGATTCATCTAACTATGGCTACACCTTC
size: many; J: TRBJ2-7; V: TRBV4-1; D: TRBD2; CDR3: CASSQVTSREQYF; DNA: TGCGCCAGCAGCCAAGTGACTAGCCGCGAGCAGTACTTC
size: many; J: TRBJ1-3; V: TRBV2; D: .; CDR3: CASSEAQQWRNTIYF; DNA: TGTGCCAGCAGTGAAGCGCAGCAGTGGAGGAACACCATATATTTT
size: many; J: TRBJ1-6; V: TRBV6-5; D: .; CDR3: CASSPGVRGSPLHF; DNA: TGTGCCAGCAGCCCAGGGGTCCGGGGTTCACCCCTCCACTTT
size: few; J: TRBJ2-7; V: TRBV6-1; D: TRBD1; CDR3: CASRTGSYEQYF; DNA: TGTGCCAGCAGGACAGGGAGCTACGAGCAGTACTTC
size: many; J: TRBJ2-2; V: TRBV19; D: .; CDR3: CASSMNRAHTGELFF; DNA: TGTGCCAGTAGTATGAACAGGGCCCACACCGGGGAGCTGTTTTTT
size: .; J: TRBJ2-5; V: TRBV19; D: TRBD2; CDR3: CARGTSGRGETQYF; DNA: TGTGCCAGGGGGACTAGCGGGAGAGGAGAGACCCAGTACTTC
size: few; J: TRBJ2-3; V: TRBV4-2; D: TRBD2; CDR3: CASSLGTSGVQGDTQYF; DNA: TGTGCCAGCAGCCTTGGGACTAGCGGGGTTCAAGGAGATACGCAGTATTTT
size: many; J: TRBJ2-7; V: TRBV11-2; D: .; CDR3: CASSGSGTLSYEQYF; DNA: TGTGCCAGCAGCGGATCCGGGACACTTAGCTACGAGCAGTACTTC
size: .; J: TRBJ2-7; V: TRBV11-1; D: .; CDR3: CASSPYTGGEQYF; DNA: TGTGCCAGCAGCCCCTACACTGGGGGAGAGCAGTACTTC
size: few; J: TRBJ2-5; V: TRBV11-2; D: .; CDR3: CASSSIKGAETQYF; DNA: TGTGCCAGCAGTTCAATAAAAGGGGCAGAGACCCAGTACTTC
size: .; J: TRBJ1-2; V: TRBV5-4; D: TRBD1; CDR3: CASSLARQGSYTF; DNA: TGTGCCAGCAGCTTGGCAAGACAGGGGAGCTACACCTTC
size: .; J: TRBJ2-3; V: TRBV5-4; D: .; CDR3: CASSLWNLPDTQYF; DNA: TGTGCCAGCAGCTTATGGAACCTCCCAGATACGCAGTATTTT
size: .; J: TRBJ1-1; V: TRBV19; D: TRBD1; CDR3: CASRGLYTGASNTEAFF; DNA: TGTGCCAGTCGGGGATTATATACAGGGGCGTCTAACACTGAAGCTTTCTTT
size: few; J: TRBJ2-5; V: TRBV28; D: .; CDR3: CASSPAGSRGSWGETQYF; DNA: TGTGCCAGCAGTCCCGCTGGATCGCGGGGATCCTGGGGGGAGACCCAGTACTTC
size: many; J: TRBJ2-1; V: TRBV7-2; D: TRBD2; CDR3: CASSLRRSGLAGGPGNEQFF; DNA: TGTGCCAGCAGCTTACGCCGATCGGGACTAGCGGGAGGGCCGGGAAATGAGCAGTTCTTC
size: .; J: TRBJ1-5; V: TRBV7-2; D: .; CDR3: CASSWLQGGSNQPQHF; DNA: TGTGCCAGCAGTTGGTTACAGGGCGGTAGCAATCAGCCCCAGCATTTT
size: many; J: TRBJ2-3; V: TRBV7-2; D: TRBD2; CDR3: CASSSGLAGATDTQYF; DNA: TGTGCCAGCAGCTCGGGACTAGCAGGGGCCACAGATACGCAGTATTTT
size: many; J: TRBJ1-6; V: TRBV7-8; D: .; CDR3: CASSLSGNSYNSPLHF; DNA: TGTGCCAGCAGCTTATCCGGGAACTCCTATAATTCACCCCTCCACTTT
size: .; J: TRBJ2-1; V: TRBV20-1; D: .; CDR3: CSARDLVRLNYNEQFF; DNA: TGCAGTGCTAGAGATCTTGTCCGTCTCAATTACAATGAGCAGTTCTTC
size: .; J: TRBJ1-1; V: TRBV12-3/TRBV12-4; D: .; CDR3: CASSFTVNTEAFF; DNA: TGTGCCAGCAGTTTCACAGTGAACACTGAAGCTTTCTTT
size: few; J: TRBJ2-3; V: TRBV7-2; D: TRBD2; CDR3: CASSPRSGRGDTQYF; DNA: TGTGCCAGCAGCCCCCGTAGCGGGAGAGGGGATACGCAGTATTTT
size: .; J: TRBJ1-3; V: TRBV6-5; D: TRBD1; CDR3: CASSYTGTGPGNTIYF; DNA: TGTGCCAGCAGTTACACCGGGACAGGGCCTGGAAACACCATATATTTT
size: .; J: TRBJ1-5; V: TRBV6-1; D: .; CDR3: CASSGSSYSNQPQHF; DNA: TGTGCCAGCAGTGGATCCAGCTATAGCAATCAGCCCCAGCATTTT
size: many; J: TRBJ1-1; V: TRBV7-2; D: .; CDR3: CASTPTGLNTEAFF; DNA: TGTGCCAGCACCCCCACAGGGCTGAACACTGAAGCTTTCTTT
size: .; J: TRBJ2-3; V: TRBV7-6; D: .; CDR3: CASSLGSDSTDTQYF; DNA: TGTGCCAGCAGCTTAGGATCCGACAGCACAGATACGCAGTATTTT
size: many; J: TRBJ2-1; V: TRBV7-9; D: TRBD1; CDR3: CASSSGQVSYNEQFF; DNA: TGTGCCAGCAGCTCGGGACAGGTCTCCTACAATGAGCAGTTCTTC
size: .; J: TRBJ2-1; V: TRBV19; D: .; CDR3: CASSIYASGNEQFF; DNA: TGTGCCAGTAGTATTTACGCCTCGGGTAATGAGCAGTTCTTC
size: few; J: TRBJ2-7; V: TRBV28; D: .; CDR3: CASSYPRRGPHYEQYF; DNA: TGTGCCAGCAGTTATCCACGGAGAGGACCGCACTACGAGCAGTACTTC
size: few; J: TRBJ2-1; V: TRBV12-3/TRBV12-4; D: .; CDR3: CASSLARGASSYNEQFF; DNA: TGTGCCAGCAGTTTAGCGCGAGGCGCCAGCTCCTACAATGAGCAGTTCTTC
size: .; J: TRBJ2-1; V: TRBV20-1; D: .; CDR3: CSAREPAEASYNEQFF; DNA: TGCAGTGCTAGAGAGCCAGCGGAAGCTTCCTACAATGAGCAGTTCTTC
size: .; J: TRBJ1-5; V: TRBV7-8; D: .; CDR3: CASSLYSSNRNQPQHF; DNA: TGTGCCAGCAGCTTATACAGTTCGAACAGGAATCAGCCCCAGCATTTT
size: few; J: TRBJ2-6; V: TRBV4-1; D: .; CDR3: CASSQDRTSSGANVLTF; DNA: TGCGCCAGCAGCCAAGATCGCACTAGCTCTGGGGCCAACGTCCTGACTTTC
size: .; J: TRBJ2-7; V: TRBV5-6; D: .; CDR3: CASSALSTYEQYF; DNA: TGTGCCAGCAGCGCCCTATCTACCTACGAGCAGTACTTC
size: .; J: TRBJ2-1; V: TRBV11-1; D: .; CDR3: CASSLRTNNEQFF; DNA: TGTGCCAGCAGCTTAAGGACTAACAATGAGCAGTTCTTC
size: .; J: TRBJ1-1; V: TRBV7-2; D: .; CDR3: CASSLAYGDTEAFF; DNA: TGTGCCAGCAGCTTAGCGTACGGTGACACTGAAGCTTTCTTT
size: few; J: TRBJ1-1; V: TRBV2; D: .; CDR3: CASSAQDEAFF; DNA: TGTGCCAGCAGTGCGCAGGACGAAGCTTTCTTT
size: few; J: TRBJ2-1; V: TRBV7-6; D: .; CDR3: CASSGDGVEQFF; DNA: TGTGCCAGCAGCGGAGATGGGGTTGAGCAGTTCTTC
size: .; J: TRBJ1-3; V: TRBV7-9; D: TRBD1; CDR3: CASSSRDRENSGNTIYF; DNA: TGTGCCAGCAGCTCCCGGGACAGGGAAAACTCTGGAAACACCATATATTTT
size: .; J: TRBJ2-7; V: TRBV12-3/TRBV12-4; D: .; CDR3: CASSFGPYEQYF; DNA: TGTGCCAGCAGTTTCGGACCCTACGAGCAGTACTTC
size: .; J: TRBJ1-5; V: TRBV6-1; D: .; CDR3: CASSENANQPQHF; DNA: TGTGCCAGCAGTGAGAATGCAAATCAGCCCCAGCATTTT
size: .; J: TRBJ2-7; V: TRBV20-1; D: .; CDR3: CSGAAGHYEQYF; DNA: TGCAGTGGGGCGGCAGGGCACTACGAGCAGTACTTC
size: many; J: TRBJ1-2; V: TRBV7-2; D: .; CDR3: CASSIRRGGYTF; DNA: TGTGCCAGCAGCATACGTAGAGGAGGCTACACCTTC